A selection of T cell receptor beta chains follows, all from one sample in a study of T-cell reconstitution after alpha-beta-depleted transplantation in children. TCRdb redid the calling of the PCR reads with MiXCR, one entry per CDR3 protein. The repertoire consists of approximately 93,000 distinct CDR3 sequences, with roughly 8.8% occurring once and the leading ten covering under 8%. Material: PBMCs from the stem cell graft donor, obtained from the stem cell graft. These TCRs come from a human donor who donated a stem cell graft to a child with congenital amegakaryocytic thrombocytopenia. The CDR3 runs from the conserved cysteine through the conserved F or W. Each record gives: D gene, J gene, V gene, clone size, CDR3 DNA, CDR3 protein. A D gene is named only where the DNA matches it firmly. Size tells how often a clone was seen (once, few, many) or the class of an expanded clone, and some rows leave it out.

-,TRBJ1-2,TRBV20-1,many,TGCAGTGCCCTAGGGTCTGGAGGGGCAGGCGGCTACACCTTC,CSALGSGGAGGYTF
-,TRBJ2-3,TRBV7-2,many,TGTGCCAGCAGCTGGGCAGATACGCAGTATTTT,CASSWADTQYF
-,TRBJ2-7,TRBV4-1,many,TGCGCCAGCAGCCAAGATTTTAACGGGGGCTACGAGCAGTACTTC,CASSQDFNGGYEQYF
-,TRBJ1-5,TRBV20-1,many,TGCAGTGCTAGAGCAGGGGCCTTCAATCAGCCCCAGCATTTT,CSARAGAFNQPQHF
-,TRBJ1-5,TRBV20-1,many,TGCAGTGCTATGGGTCTCCTGAATCAGCCCCAGCATTTT,CSAMGLLNQPQHF
-,TRBJ1-1,TRBV29-1,-,TGCAGCGCTGGACAGTTAATGAACACTGAAGCTTTCTTT,CSAGQLMNTEAFF
TRBD2,TRBJ2-5,TRBV20-1,many,TGCAGTGCGGAGGGACTAGCGGGGGGCGGGGATAGGGAGACCCAGTACTTC,CSAEGLAGGGDRETQYF
TRBD1,TRBJ2-3,TRBV5-5,many,TGTGCCAGCAGCTCCCGTCGGGGTTCGGGACAGAACACAGATACGCAGTATTTT,CASSSRRGSGQNTDTQYF
TRBD2,TRBJ2-2,TRBV6-2/TRBV6-3,many,TGTGCCAGCAGTCCTAGGACTAGCGGAGACACCGGGGAGCTGTTTTTT,CASSPRTSGDTGELFF
-,TRBJ1-3,TRBV6-2/TRBV6-3,-,TGTGCCAGCATCCCGCTCGGGTTTGTCCAAGACTCTGGAAACACCATATATTTT,CASIPLGFVQDSGNTIYF
TRBD1,TRBJ1-2,TRBV27,few,TGTGCCAGCAGTTCGGGACAGGGGTGGGATGGCTACACCTTC,CASSSGQGWDGYTF
-,TRBJ2-1,TRBV21-1,many,TGTGCCAGCAGCAAAACGAGAGGCGTGGCCGTCCCCTACAATGAGCAGTTCTTC,CASSKTRGVAVPYNEQFF
-,TRBJ2-3,TRBV6-1,few,TGTGCCAGCAGCTTCCTTTCCTCCACAGATACGCAGTATTTT,CASSFLSSTDTQYF
-,TRBJ1-2,TRBV7-3,many,TGTGCCAGCAGCGAGAGTGGGGGCAGGCCGTACTATGGCTACACCTTC,CASSESGGRPYYGYTF
-,TRBJ1-1,TRBV18,once,TGTGCCAGCTCACCACTACCCTTATCCCCGAACACTGAAGCTTTCTTT,CASSPLPLSPNTEAFF
TRBD2,TRBJ2-1,TRBV5-6,many,TGTGCCAGCAGCGTTCAAGCGGGGGGTTTACACAATGAGCAGTTCTTC,CASSVQAGGLHNEQFF